Each of the 17 T cell receptor beta chains below was sequenced from the same sample in a study of T-cell reconstitution after alpha-beta-depleted transplantation in children. The library targeted TCRbeta and was prepared with unique molecular identifiers. TCRdb ran MiXCR on the PCR reads and lists one entry per CDR3 protein. The data contain 450,000 to 500,000 distinct CDR3 sequences, about an eighth of them singletons. This specimen was PBMCs from the stem cell graft donor, taken from the stem cell graft. These receptors were taken from a human donor who donated a stem cell graft to a child with combined immunodeficiency.

The chain links TRBV10-3 to TRBJ1-1; D unclear. The CDR3 has 14 residues. V was shortened by 7 bases and J by 1 base, with 13 bases between the two germline ends. The germline CDR1 and CDR2 sequences are ENHRY and SYGVKD. The CDR3 DNA reads TGTGCCATCACCACGACCCTTGGGAACACTGAAGCTTTCTTT. Amino acid sequence: CAITTTLGNTEAFF.

This clonotype has a handful of counts. The chain carries TRBV9 and TRBJ2-7; 12 positions match TRBD1. CDR3 size: 15 residues. Trimming cost V 3 bases and J 5 bases; bases outside gene matches: 6. Germline lookup yields CDR1 SGDLS and CDR2 YYNGEE. The CDR3 nucleotides read TGTGCCAGCAGCGCAGGCCGGGACAGGGGGCACGAGCAGTACTTC. This codes for CASSAGRDRGHEQYF.

The chain links TRBV11-3 to TRBJ2-1; D remains unclear. The CDR3 is made up of 15 amino acids. V was trimmed by 1 base and J by 3 bases, leaving 10 bases between them. Germline CDR1 is SGHNT and CDR2 is YENEEA. The CDR3 is CASSLGSTVYNEQFF. DNA of the CDR3: TGTGCCAGCAGCTTAGGGTCCACGGTCTACAATGAGCAGTTCTTC.

This chain uses TRBV7-6 with TRBJ2-1; 8 nucleotides align to TRBD1. Trimming took 5 bases from V and 10 from J; bases not matched to a gene: 10. The CDR3 totals 14 residues. CDR1 and CDR2 from the germline V gene are SGHVS and FNYEAQ. Here the CDR3 DNA reads TGTGCCAGCAGCCCGTCAGGGGGCGGTTGGGAGCAGTTCTTC. Its protein is CASSPSGGGWEQFF. The variable domain in full, with the rest retrieved from reference TRBV7-6 and TRBJ2-1, is GAGVSQSPRYKVTKRGQDVALRCDPISGHVSLYWYRQALGQGPEFLTYFNYEAQQDKSGLPNDRFSAERPEGSISTLTIQRTEQRDSAMYRCASSPSGGGWEQFFGPGTRLTVL.

At least ten counts were recorded for this clonotype. This chain connects TRBV12-3 or TRBV12-4 to TRBJ2-5; TRBD1 might be the D (6 bases). V lost 5 bases, J lost 5 bases, and 9 bases lay in between. The CDR3 loop spans 12 amino acids. In nucleotides, the CDR3 is TGTGCCAGCAGTCAGGGGTTGGAGACCCAGTACTTC. Translated: CASSQGLETQYF.

V gene TRBV6-2 or TRBV6-3 combines with J gene TRBJ2-7; D is possibly TRBD2 (5 bases). Germline V CDR1 and CDR2: MNHEY, SVGEGT. This CDR3 spans 16 amino acids. V was pared by 6 bases and J by 4 bases, with 22 bases between. This CDR3 is CASRTPADYIAYEQYF. Here the CDR3 DNA reads TGTGCCAGCAGAACCCCGGCCGACTACATAGCTTACGAGCAGTACTTC.

This clonotype was seen ten or more times. CDR3 amino acids: CASSYPETSGGNYNEQFF. As DNA, the CDR3 is TGTGCCAGCAGTTACCCTGAGACTAGCGGGGGGAACTACAATGAGCAGTTCTTC. J is TRBJ2-1 and V is TRBV6-2 or TRBV6-3; the match to TRBD2 covers 13 bases. There are 18 residues in the CDR3. The V gene's germline CDR1 is MNHEY and CDR2 SVGEGT. V trimming: 2 bases; J trimming: 3 bases; junction bases outside the gene matches: 7.

This clonotype was detected many times. This chain uses TRBV6-5 with TRBJ2-1, with 9 nucleotides matching TRBD1. The germline V gene has CDR1 MNHEY and CDR2 SVGAGI. CDR3 size: 15 residues. V lost 4 bases and J lost 2; bases outside the gene matches: 3. The CDR3 protein is CASSLQGATYNEQFF. Here the CDR3 DNA reads TGTGCCAGCAGTTTACAGGGGGCCACCTACAATGAGCAGTTCTTC.

In its sample, this clonotype was seen a few times. The rearrangement uses TRBV4-3 and TRBJ2-1; D may be TRBD2 (6 bases). V was cut by 4 bases and J by 8 bases, with 15 bases left in between. CDR1 LGHNA and CDR2 YSLEER come from the germline V gene. This CDR3 comprises 14 residues. The CDR3 spells CASSPRLVQDEQFF. Here the CDR3 DNA reads TGCGCCAGCAGCCCCCGACTAGTTCAGGATGAGCAGTTCTTC.

This clonotype was seen only a few times. V and J are TRBV29-1 and TRBJ2-1; 10 bases are a match to TRBD1. The germline CDR1 and CDR2 sequences are SQVTM and ANQGSEA. The CDR3 extends over 15 amino acids. This chain's CDR3 is CGTTRGTGDYNEQFF. The CDR3 coding sequence is TGCGGCACCACAAGAGGGACAGGGGACTACAATGAGCAGTTCTTC.

The genes are TRBV20-1 and TRBJ1-1; D call uncertain. Per germline, CDR1 DFQATT and CDR2 SNEGSKA (reference sequence). The CDR3 contains 14 residues. Between the trimmed V and J ends, which lost 0 bases and 5 bases, there was a span of 13 bases. The CDR3 is CSARDRRGTTEAFF. Written as DNA, the CDR3 is TGCAGTGCTAGAGATCGGCGGGGTACGACTGAAGCTTTCTTT.

This clonotype occurred many times. The chain carries TRBV28 and TRBJ2-3, with TRBD2 identical over 7 bases. Germline V gene sequence: CDR1 MDHEN, CDR2 SYDVKM. The trim removed 11 bases at V and 3 bases at J, leaving 8 bases unmatched. This CDR3 region has 13 residues. CDR3 coding DNA: TGTGCCTCCCAAGGGCGGGGGACAGATACGCAGTATTTT. It codes for CASQGRGTDTQYF.

To note about this clonotype: This CDR3 fails to terminate in the conserved phenylalanine or tryptophan, so it likely reflects a read error. The chain uses TRBV3-1 and TRBJ1-2; 10 bases fit TRBD1. The V gene's germline CDR1 is LGHDT and CDR2 YNNKEL (reference sequence). This CDR3 has 15 amino acids. With V trimmed by 1 base and J by 7 bases, 6 bases remained unmatched. CDR3 region: CASSQVRQGASGYTC. The CDR3 DNA reads TGTGCCAGCAGCCAAGTCCGACAGGGGGCAAGTGGCTACACCTGC.

Many counts were recorded for this clonotype. The chain couples TRBV7-8 to TRBJ1-6; weak D call: TRBD1 (5 bases). CDR1 and CDR2 (germline): SGHVS, FQNEAQ. Trimming took off 2 bases at V and 10 bases at J, with 9 bases between the two ends. This CDR3 comprises 13 residues. The chain's CDR3 is CASSLRGGSPLHF. The CDR3 DNA follows: TGTGCCAGCAGCTTAAGGGGTGGATCACCCCTCCACTTT.

A few counts support this clonotype. The chain joins TRBV4-3 to TRBJ2-2; D is undetermined. The germline CDR1 and CDR2 sequences are LGHNA and YSLEER. This CDR3 contains 12 residues. The ends were cut back, 0 bases at V and 9 bases at J, with 5 bases in the middle. This chain's CDR3 is CASSQDRRELFF. In DNA, the CDR3 is TGCGCCAGCAGCCAAGATAGGAGGGAGCTGTTTTTT.

This sequence joins TRBV5-1 and TRBJ1-1; a possible D gene is TRBD1 (6 bases). The CDR3 contains 16 residues. Trimming took off 4 bases at V and 5 bases at J, with 21 bases between the two ends. CDR1 and CDR2 (germline): SGHRS, YFSETQ. CDR3 amino acids: CASSNHWSLRGTEAFF. CDR3 DNA: TGCGCCAGCAGCAACCATTGGTCTCTTAGGGGGACTGAAGCTTTCTTT.

This clonotype was detected ten times or more. The chain recombines TRBV4-3 with TRBJ2-7; D unclear. V lost 3 bases and J lost 0, with 15 bases in between. The germline gives CDR1 LGHNA, CDR2 YSLEER. The CDR3 sequence is 16 residues long. In DNA, the CDR3 is TGCGCCAGCAGCCAGGGCATATCCCTAAGCTCCTACGAGCAGTACTTC. Its translation: CASSQGISLSSYEQYF.